This T cell receptor beta chain originates from a study of shared clonotypes between healthy human individuals. About the study: The donor pool was made up of two women and a few men aged 18 to 49.

General observations from the study: The study generally estimated greater richness for naive than memory subsets.

The naive CD8 population came from CD45RO-negative cells selected for CCR7, without terminally differentiated effector memory CD45RA+ cells. The donor cohort consisted entirely of Caucasian adults residing in Nashville, Tennessee. This was a deep-level run. TCRdb keeps only in-frame clones here, not all; method: immunoSEQ multiplex PCR. The sample has about 680,000 clones, 90% to 95% seen once; the top ten hold nearly 25%. A single count supports this clone. Its antigen remains unidentified. Trimming pared 0 bases from V and 8 bases from J, leaving 11 bases between. Germline values: CDR1 LGHNA, CDR2 YSLEER. CDR3 size: 14 residues.

The source material was naive CD8+ T cells sorted from blood. This TCR was recovered from a man younger than 45 in good health. J is TRBJ2-1 and V is TRBV4-3; D gene uncertain. CDR3 sequence: CASSQDPRLDEQFF. In DNA, the CDR3 is TGCGCCAGCAGCCAAGATCCCAGGCTAGATGAGCAGTTCTTC.